The 5 T cell receptor beta chains reported below all come from one sample, sequenced in a study of CD8+CD57+ T cells in acquired aplastic anemia. In patients chosen for sequencing, flow cytometry had shown CD8+CD57+ cell expansion. Genomic DNA templated the TCR beta VDJ and CDR3 profiling. TCRdb fed the reads into MiXCR, producing one record per CDR3 protein. The table shows around 200,000 distinct CDR3 sequences, with less than 50% occurring only once. Sequencing was done on a sample of sorted CD4+, CD8+, or CD8+CD57+ T cells (not recorded which) from PBMCs. All receptors derive from a human donor with aplastic anemia.

The gene calls are TRBV6-9 and TRBJ1-2; D uncertain. The CDR3 has 12 amino acids. V dropped 1 base and J dropped 2 bases, with 2 bases sitting between them. Germline-derived CDR1 and CDR2 are MNHGY and SVAAGI. In nucleotides, the CDR3 is TGTGCCAGCAGTTATTACAACTATGGCTACACCTTC. It codes for CASSYYNYGYTF.

In this sample, this clonotype turned up many times. The chain uses TRBV5-1 and TRBJ2-7; D may be TRBD1 or TRBD2 (6 bases each). CDR3 length equals 14 residues. Germline V gene lookup returns CDR1 SGHRS and CDR2 YFSETQ. V lost 4 bases and J 2 bases, leaving 13 bases between the germline ends. CDR3 sequence reads: CASSQGTPAYEQYF. The CDR3 DNA reads TGCGCCAGCAGCCAGGGGACTCCCGCCTACGAGCAGTACTTC.

In this sample, this clonotype turned up a few times. The chain links TRBV6-5 to TRBJ2-2; 8 nucleotides align to TRBD1. CDR1 is MNHEY and CDR2 is SVGAGI in the germline V gene. The V segment lost 4 bases and the J segment 5 bases; nucleotides outside the gene matches: 9. The CDR3 runs 16 residues. The CDR3 coding sequence is TGTGCCAGCAGTTCGTTCGGACAGGGCAAGACCGGGGAGCTGTTTTTT. Protein: CASSSFGQGKTGELFF.

This clonotype was seen only a few times. J is TRBJ1-4 and V is TRBV6-1; D gene ambiguous. Trimming stripped 6 bases from V and 4 bases from J, with 15 bases between. The germline CDR1 and CDR2 sequences are MNHNS and SASEGT. The length of the CDR3 is 15 residues. CDR3 sequence (DNA): TGTGCCAGCAGACCTCAAGGGCCGAATAATGAAAAACTGTTTTTT. This codes for CASRPQGPNNEKLFF.

J is TRBJ1-6 and V is TRBV12-3 or TRBV12-4; maybe TRBD1 (5 bases). Deletions cut 6 bases from V and 13 bases from J, with 13 bases between. This CDR3 spans 12 amino acids. This chain's CDR3 is CASSPQEGPLHF. The CDR3 DNA is TGTGCCAGCAGCCCACAGGAGGGGCCCCTCCACTTT.